These T cell receptor beta chains were read from a single sample in a study of cytomegalovirus exposure and HLA in healthy donors. TCRdb's copy holds only in-frame clones and misses some; the assay was immunoSEQ multiplex PCR. The repertoire has about 110,000 clones, about two thirds of them found once; the top ten carry approximately 5.4%. Sequencing used PBMCs. The receptor source for this set is a woman aged 70-85 years in good health and CMV-seropositive. Each CDR3 is given with its conserved first and last residue. D genes are given only for firm matches. The size field is filled for only some rows; it gives once, few, many or a size class.

d_call clone_size j_call v_call cdr3_aa cdr3_nt
TRBD1 few TRBJ2-7 TRBV5-6 CASSMTGNKHEQYF TGTGCCAGCAGCATGACAGGGAATAAGCACGAGCAGTACTTC
- once TRBJ1-2 TRBV4-2 CASSQDKGANYGYTF TGTGCCAGCAGCCAAGATAAGGGGGCTAACTATGGCTACACCTTC
- - TRBJ1-1 TRBV13 CASSQQGRRTEAFF TGTGCCAGCAGCCAGCAGGGGCGCCGGACTGAAGCTTTCTTT
TRBD1 - TRBJ2-3 TRBV6-5 CASSSSGTGFTDTQYF TGTGCCAGCAGTTCGTCCGGGACAGGGTTCACAGATACGCAGTATTTT
- - TRBJ1-3 TRBV19 CASNRESSGNTIYF TGTGCCAGTAACCGCGAGTCCTCTGGAAACACCATATATTTT
- - TRBJ2-3 TRBV4-1 CASSQDLVRPDGDTQYF TGCGCCAGCAGCCAAGATCTGGTGAGGCCCGACGGAGATACGCAGTATTTT
- - TRBJ2-1 TRBV6-5 CASSPPDNEQFF TGTGCCAGCAGTCCCCCGGACAATGAGCAGTTCTTC
- - TRBJ1-4 TRBV30 CAWRRVGAEKLFF TGTGCCTGGAGGAGGGTGGGGGCTGAAAAACTGTTTTTT
TRBD1 - TRBJ1-5 TRBV7-8 CASSLLVSSGTGGNQPQHF TGTGCCAGCAGCTTACTTGTCAGTTCGGGGACAGGGGGCAATCAGCCCCAGCATTTT
- - TRBJ1-2 TRBV25-1 CASSEYKDSF TGTGCCAGCAGTGAATATAAGGACAGCTTC
TRBD1 - TRBJ2-7 TRBV4-1 CASSRGTGVSYEQYF TGCGCCAGCAGCCGAGGGACAGGGGTTTCCTACGAGCAGTACTTC
- - TRBJ2-2 TRBV7-2 CASSLASYTGELFF TGTGCCAGCAGCTTAGCTTCCTACACCGGGGAGCTGTTTTTT
- - TRBJ2-2 TRBV6-5 CASREFTGELFF TGTGCCAGCAGGGAGTTTACCGGGGAGCTGTTTTTT
TRBD2 - TRBJ2-1 TRBV30 CAWSVGGGGNEQFF TGTGCCTGGAGTGTAGGCGGGGGTGGGAATGAGCAGTTCTTC
- - TRBJ1-5 TRBV18 CASSPGLSNQPQHF TGTGCCAGCTCACCGGGACTGAGCAATCAGCCCCAGCATTTT
- - TRBJ2-1 TRBV7-2 CASSSRVEQFF TGTGCCAGCAGCTCTCGGGTTGAGCAGTTCTTC
TRBD1 - TRBJ1-1 TRBV6-1 CASSEVLGQVLNTEAFF TGTGCCAGCAGTGAAGTACTTGGACAGGTGCTGAACACTGAAGCTTTCTTT
TRBD1 - TRBJ2-3 TRBV23-1 CASGTTGGRNTDTQYF TGCGCCAGCGGGACAACAGGGGGTCGAAACACAGATACGCAGTATTTT
- - TRBJ1-3 TRBV18 CASSPTLTGDGNTIYF TGTGCCAGCTCACCAACCTTGACAGGAGATGGAAACACCATATATTTT
TRBD2 - TRBJ2-3 TRBV11-2 CASSITSGAADTQYF TGTGCCAGCAGCATAACTAGCGGGGCCGCAGATACGCAGTATTTT
- - TRBJ2-4 TRBV29-1 CSAILDIVKNIQYF TGCAGCGCTATTCTGGACATCGTCAAAAACATTCAGTACTTC
- - TRBJ1-5 TRBV7-8 CASSLESLSNQPQHF TGTGCCAGCAGCTTGGAGAGCTTGAGCAATCAGCCCCAGCATTTT
TRBD1 once TRBJ1-2 TRBV11-1 CASSFPGQSGYTF TGTGCCAGCAGCTTCCCGGGACAGAGTGGCTACACCTTC
- - TRBJ1-1 TRBV29-1 CSALPLTNTEAFF TGCAGCGCCCTACCCCTTACGAACACTGAAGCTTTCTTT
- - TRBJ1-6 TRBV2 CASSVQGFNSPLHF TGTGCCAGCAGTGTTCAGGGGTTTAATTCACCCCTCCACTTT
TRBD1 once TRBJ1-2 TRBV19 CASSNRDRFNYGYTF TGTGCCAGTAGTAACCGGGACAGGTTTAACTATGGCTACACCTTC
- - TRBJ2-5 TRBV30 CAYDRYQETQYF TGTGCCTACGACAGGTACCAAGAGACCCAGTACTTC
- - TRBJ2-2 TRBV14 CASSQAVGELFF TGTGCCAGCAGCCAAGCGGTCGGGGAGCTGTTTTTT
- - TRBJ1-3 TRBV30 CAWSVPGSGNTIYF TGTGCCTGGAGTGTACCCGGCTCTGGAAACACCATATATTTT
- - TRBJ2-2 TRBV7-3 CASSLRGNTGELFF TGTGCCAGCAGCTTACGAGGGAACACCGGGGAGCTGTTTTTT
TRBD2 once TRBJ2-6 TRBV13 CASSLPGGTGANVLTF TGTGCCAGCAGCTTACCGGGGGGGACGGGGGCCAACGTCCTGACTTTC
- - TRBJ2-3 TRBV23-1 CASSHPYTDTQYF TGCGCCAGCAGTCACCCCTACACAGATACGCAGTATTTT
- - TRBJ2-1 TRBV7-2 CASSHPGTLAYNEQFF TGTGCCAGCAGTCACCCCGGGACTTTAGCCTACAATGAGCAGTTCTTC
TRBD1 - TRBJ2-7 TRBV29-1 CSVERDRGYEQYF TGCAGCGTTGAACGGGACAGGGGCTACGAGCAGTACTTC
TRBD2 - TRBJ2-5 TRBV9 CASSASGGREETQYF TGTGCCAGCAGCGCCTCGGGGGGGCGAGAAGAGACCCAGTACTTC